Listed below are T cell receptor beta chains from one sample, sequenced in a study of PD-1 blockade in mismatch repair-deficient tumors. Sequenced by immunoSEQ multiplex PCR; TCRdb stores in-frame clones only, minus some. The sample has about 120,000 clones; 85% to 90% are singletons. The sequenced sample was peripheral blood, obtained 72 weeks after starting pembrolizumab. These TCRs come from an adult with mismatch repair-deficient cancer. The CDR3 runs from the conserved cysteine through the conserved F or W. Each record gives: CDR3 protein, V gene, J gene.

CASSLLDSREKLFF	TRBV5-6	TRBJ1-4
CASSYEENTEAFF	TRBV6-5	TRBJ1-1
CASSLALADTDTQYF	TRBV5-4	TRBJ2-3
CASSIRTGAGEQYF	TRBV19	TRBJ2-7
CASSAAHLDRVKDTQYF	TRBV5-6	TRBJ2-3
CASSLARGIETQYF	TRBV5-8	TRBJ2-5
CASSLGPGLGTYEQYF	TRBV11-2	TRBJ2-7
CASSQESRGSYNEQFF	TRBV4-1	TRBJ2-1
CASSRKRDSEQYF	TRBV4-1	TRBJ2-7
CASGRAGGNGYTF	TRBV27	TRBJ1-2
CAIKPGNYGYTF	TRBV10-3	TRBJ1-2
CASSRPSLGPQHTQYF	TRBV7-2	TRBJ2-3
CASSETGGRSYGYTF	TRBV5-4	TRBJ1-2
CASSADGGDVLTF	TRBV19	TRBJ2-6
CASSSPPGGSGANVLTF	TRBV9	TRBJ2-6
CASGPTSGRAPEQYF	TRBV6-6	TRBJ2-7
CAISDGSSGNTIYF	TRBV10-3	TRBJ1-3
CASFWRGSTDTQYF	TRBV2	TRBJ2-3
CAIGVDVFMNTEAFF	TRBV6-1	TRBJ1-1
CSVERGGDNEQFF	TRBV29-1	TRBJ2-1
CASSQGSGSGNEQFF	TRBV4-3	TRBJ2-1
CASSQDRQPQHF	TRBV7-9	TRBJ1-5
CASSSRVLDYGYTF	TRBV7-8	TRBJ1-2
CASPIATKNIQYF	TRBV10-3	TRBJ2-4
CASSLSYSNQPQHF	TRBV27	TRBJ1-5
CASSATASSETQYF	TRBV19	TRBJ2-5
CASRPGHKTTGELFF	TRBV5-1	TRBJ2-2
CASSQARLAGAYTQYF	TRBV4-1	TRBJ2-3
CASSLRDKLFF	TRBV28	TRBJ1-4
CASSQESLAADTQYF	TRBV4-1	TRBJ2-3
CASTGGFSTDTQYF	TRBV9	TRBJ2-3
CASRGGEQYF	TRBV2	TRBJ2-7
CASSLDYEQYF	TRBV28	TRBJ2-7
CASSLIGVVSPTNEKLFF	TRBV5-6	TRBJ1-4
CASSLNTQTSGMEKSGQYF	TRBV5-5	TRBJ2-7
CASGFAVTSGRTPINEQFF	TRBV12-5	TRBJ2-1
CASSYPSAESYNEQFF	TRBV28	TRBJ2-1
CASSPVGGASTDTQYF	TRBV28	TRBJ2-3
CASSSRTGVSHEQYF	TRBV7-9	TRBJ2-7
CASSQEPYYEQYF	TRBV4-1	TRBJ2-7
CASSLGVGRTYEQYF	TRBV13	TRBJ2-7
CASSAFSGNTIYF	TRBV9	TRBJ1-3
CASSLSGDGYTF	TRBV7-9	TRBJ1-2
CASSLGQGAGELFF	TRBV7-4	TRBJ2-2
CASSPEWDEQFF	TRBV9	TRBJ2-1
CASSLRTSGSTDTQYF	TRBV7-2	TRBJ2-3
CASSQGRGDRGPSQPQHF	TRBV4-3	TRBJ1-5
CAGGPRGITDTQYF	TRBV28	TRBJ2-3
CASSLSWDTSYEQYF	TRBV27	TRBJ2-7
CASSLGASSGNEQFF	TRBV27	TRBJ2-1
CASALTSGSLHEQFF	TRBV10-3	TRBJ2-1
CASSPGRRNTIYF	TRBV11-3	TRBJ1-3
CASNKGTSGPDTQYF	TRBV28	TRBJ2-3
CASSLTGASYEQYF	TRBV5-5	TRBJ2-7
CASSLNRKNTEAFF	TRBV27	TRBJ1-1
CSVEDLYGYTF	TRBV29-1	TRBJ1-2
CASTLGGSTDTQYF	TRBV7-2	TRBJ2-3